The entry below gives a single T cell receptor (beta chain) sequence along with its context. Its cognate antigen has yet to be identified. Base qualities are missing; no much larger clone stands one base away. The immunoSEQ Assay, a bias-controlled multiplex PCR, was used to amplify TCRbeta CDR3 regions from genomic DNA. On the study's bioinformatics: The number of nucleated cells in each sample was estimated from the amplification of reference gene primers within the assay. Sequence reads were collapsed and filtered to measure the absolute abundance of every unique TCRbeta CDR3 rearrangement. Productive Simpson clonality was computed per sample as the square root of Simpson's diversity index over productive rearrangements. TCRdb provides this immuneACCESS table in a form limited to in-frame rearrangements. Some clones are lacking; in checked studies, under half of them reflect an unresolved V gene, and why the rest are absent is not known. V and J calls and clone size are given by that table; D and trimming were obtained from the DNA. The table for this sample lists about 180,000 clones; 81% of them were counted only once. The top ten clones comprise about 10% of the sample.

One collaborating source in Seattle enrolled patients while the patients were actively infected and followed the patients over time throughout the course of disease. Collaborating institutions collected whole blood in K2EDTA tubes following their own protocols. For TCRbeta analysis, collaborators shipped samples as frozen whole blood, isolated PBMCs, or DNA extracted from either of those sample types. This sample is drawn from a study of blood T cell repertoires in COVID-19 (dated by TCRdb to between 2020 and 2021). For the wider study: Samples covering the acute and convalescent phases of COVID-19 were provided by collaborators in the United States, Italy and Spain. Samples were obtained from the ongoing ImmuneRACE study (first 160 participants) and from roughly 1,300 subjects provided by 6 global collaborators. The repertoires were released in a freely available public database meant as a resource for research on the immune response to SARS-CoV-2. Where available, HLA class I and class II types were obtained from metadata supplied by the sample provider rather than from assay-based typing. Nearly every sample came with metadata listing a de-identified subject ID, COVID-19 status, age in years and sex. Subjects who had been exposed to COVID-19, were actively infected with it, or had recovered from it provided the deeply sampled blood TCRbeta repertoires that made up the dataset. The prospective study material was composed of cDNA or gDNA derived from T cells, B-cell-depleted T cells, or PBMCs.

What the research found in general, with its limitations: The amount of clinical and demographic metadata varied by source and participant and was provided uncurated.

Based on the germline V gene, the CDR1 and CDR2 sequences are SNHLY and FYNNEI. Unmatched junction bases come to 6, with V trimmed by 6 bases and J by 3 bases. Inclusive of the bounding cysteine and phenylalanine, the CDR3 is 14 residues long. This entry keeps only the CDR3 DNA: 42 bases, framed from base 1. Rearrangement joined TRBV2 to TRBJ2-5; the junction holds 8 bases that match TRBD2. This TCR was sampled from a woman older than 75 with COVID-19, enrolled during active disease. The sample comprised peripheral blood. The DNA sequence is given as TGTGCCAGCAGCGGGCGGGGGGAGGAAGAGACCCAGTACTTC. The translation is CASSGRGEEETQYF.